This T cell receptor beta chain is from a study of cytomegalovirus exposure and HLA in healthy donors. The table lists this clone with a few counts. Its antigen is not known. Findings and caveats of the study: A later analysis showed that HLA-associated TCR beta chains had undergone more clonal expansion than equally common others. Reportedly, diagnosis of cytomegalovirus status by the classifier showed high specificity and sensitivity. Accurate predictions that matched the HLA-A and HLA-B alleles of most subjects were reportedly made from TCR beta sequences.

CDR3 size: 16 residues. Germline-derived CDR1 and CDR2 are LNHDA and SQIVND (reference sequence). The ends were cut back, 6 bases at V and 4 bases at J, with 16 bases in the middle. The primer mix had 60 Vbeta and 13 Jbeta primers. Method: immunoSEQ multiplex PCR; TCRdb's copy keeps in-frame clones and lacks some. The sample has about 210,000 clones, around 83% seen once. The specimen was PBMCs. The clonotype comes from a woman aged 50 to 60 in good health and CMV-seropositive. This rearrangement joins TRBV19 to TRBJ1-6; D gene unclear. DNA for the CDR3: TGTGCCAGTAGGACCGTCGAGGGAGGGTATAATTCACCCCTCCACTTT. It is translated as CASRTVEGGYNSPLHF.